This T cell receptor beta chain stems from a study of identifying expanded T cells in peripheral blood (dated by TCRdb to about 2019). Study-wide context: Separate aliquots of the same genomic DNA pool were sequenced to produce technical replicates, and four replicates were compared in pairs. General findings and caveats noted by the study authors: Across all healthy-donor time intervals, the beta-binomial model significantly cut both the number of clones called differentially abundant and the false-positive rate. Across all healthy donors, variance in clone template counts between approximately two-week samples was found to increase significantly with total template count. The binomial model flagged 0.95 to 1.5 differentially abundant clones between technical replicates but around 15 over around two weeks and 19 over around four weeks. It was expected by the authors that biological variance in healthy repertoires might increase further over much longer intervals, such as months to years.

During the collection period, no immune events, such as infections, were documented for the healthy donors. To calibrate time-dependent variance in a beta-binomial model of T-cell clone differential abundance, blood repertoires from healthy donors were used as a training cohort. The training cohort included approximately 10 healthy donors, of whom 3 were female and 7 were male. The donors were between roughly 25 and 64 years old, with an average age of approximately 46 years. Whole blood, obtained from a commercial supplier, was collected from each healthy donor at three time points spaced approximately 15 days apart. For immunosequencing, genomic DNA was extracted from whole blood that had not been sorted. A word on this clone: Its antigen remains unidentified. Base-call qualities are not available, and no considerably larger clone is one nucleotide away.

The CDR3 holds 14 amino acids from the cysteine to the phenylalanine. The kept DNA is CDR3 alone, 42 bases in frame from the first base. CDR1 is given as SEHNR and CDR2 as FQNEAQ, both from the germline V gene (reference sequence). The trim is 3 bases for V and 2 bases for J, with a gap of 11 bases between the germline ends. The immunoSEQ Assay, which uses bias-controlled multiplex PCR amplification of genomic DNA, was used to profile TCRbeta CDR3 regions. The published analysis was carried out like this. To quantify the absolute abundance of each unique TCRbeta CDR3 region, the sequences were collapsed and filtered. Differential abundance was tested with two models: a binomial (Fisher-equivalent) model and a beta-binomial model that adds time-dependent variance fitted from healthy donors. Any clone with fewer than 5 combined templates was excluded, and a clone was called differentially abundant if its Benjamini-Hochberg FDR was below 0.01. Using the form v = (b*log(k)+a)^2, the beta-binomial variance was modeled as a function of the total template count across the two samples. TCRdb provides this immuneACCESS table in a form limited to in-frame rearrangements. Some clones are lacking; in checked studies, under half of them reflect an unresolved V gene, and why the rest are absent is not known. The DNA was the basis for D and trimming; V, J and clone size are from that table. The sample has about 110,000 clones on record, more than 85% of them singletons. The leading ten clones occupy roughly 15% of the sample.

This receptor was obtained from a person aged 18 to 75 in good health. The chain is encoded by TRBV7-9 joined to TRBJ2-7; the D region possibly corresponds to TRBD2 (6 bases align). The sequencing sample was made of blood. The nucleotide sequence is given as TGTGCCAGCAGCTTGGAGGGTCTTACCTACGAGCAGTACTTC. It specifies CASSLEGLTYEQYF. Where the CDR3 stops, the reference TRBV7-9 and TRBJ2-7 genes take over; the full variable domain is DTGVSQNPRHKITKRGQNVTFRCDPISEHNRLYWYRQTLGQGPEFLTYFQNEAQLEKSRLLSDRFSAERPKGSFSTLEIQRTEQGDSAMYLCASSLEGLTYEQYFGPGTRLTVT.